This entry concerns a single T cell receptor beta chain. RNA amounts of about 0.5 to 1 ug underwent reverse transcription with random hexamers. Amplification of TCR beta CDR3 used immunoSEQ multiplex PCR across 54 Vbeta and 13 Jbeta. TCRdb used MiXCR to reprocess the immunoSEQ multiplex PCR reads, holding one entry per CDR3 protein. The table includes about 400,000 distinct CDR3 sequences, approximately 85% detected once. This sample is part of a study of CD8 T cells in Susac syndrome. CD8+ and CD4+ T cells from blood underwent TCR beta sequencing, which was carried out in a high-throughput format. Treatment-naive patients with stable or active relapsing-remitting disease were the multiple sclerosis controls. The CD8+ and CD4+ T cells were isolated magnetically using a negative isolation approach, whereas the TEMRA cells were enriched by FACS. Germline V gives CDR1 MGHRA, CDR2 YSYEKL. V lost 2 bases and J 7 bases, leaving 17 bases between the germline ends. This CDR3 has 15 residues.

Input material: CD8+ T cells from PBMCs. The rearrangement joins TRBV4-1 to TRBJ1-2; D remains unclear. This clonotype was sampled from a human donor with multiple sclerosis. In DNA, the CDR3 is TGCGCCAGCAGCCAACGGGAAGTAATGGCGGGTGGCTACACCTTC. It translates to CASSQREVMAGGYTF.